These 21 T cell receptor beta chains were all obtained from the same sample, sequenced in a study of early T cells in non-severe SARS-CoV-2 infection (dated by TCRdb to the early 2020s). Library preparation was by 5' RACE. Instrument used: NextSeq 500. Using fastp at Q25 and MiXCR, TCRdb reprocessed the public reads and kept productive beta chains. Rows matching on CDR3 protein sequence are summarized as one entry with the most common DNA and genes. For this sample there are around 99,000 distinct CDR3 sequences; roughly 10% appear just once. The top ten constitute more than 6.5% of the sample. Sequenced input: whole blood. The receptors shown here come from an adult who was a healthcare worker with PCR-confirmed SARS-CoV-2 infection or an uninfected control (not recorded which).

This clonotype was recorded many times. The chain carries TRBV6-1 and TRBJ2-1; perhaps D is TRBD1 or TRBD2 (7 bases each). Trimming took 3 bases from V and 10 from J, leaving 25 bases between them. Germline V gene lookup returns CDR1 MNHNS and CDR2 SASEGT. This CDR3 is built from 17 residues. The CDR3 DNA reads as TGTGCCAGCAGTGATTTGGTAGGGACGGGAGGAGGGGGCGAGCAGTTCTTC. This translates into CASSDLVGTGGGGEQFF.

The CDR3 DNA is TGCAGTGCTAGAAAGTTTCGGGATCAGCCCCAGCATTTT. Translated, it gives CSARKFRDQPQHF. This sequence joins TRBV20-1 and TRBJ1-5; D gene unclear. The germline CDR1 and CDR2 sequences are DFQATT and SNEGSKA (reference sequence). CDR3 size: 13 residues. V lost 2 bases to trimming and J lost 5 bases, with 10 bases between them.

This clonotype has ten or more counts. V is TRBV7-9 and J is TRBJ2-2, with TRBD2 matching 14 bases. The CDR3 has 18 amino acids. Germline trimming cut 4 bases from V and 6 bases from J; bases unmatched to any gene: 10. CDR1 SEHNR and CDR2 FQNEAQ come from the germline V gene (reference sequence). Here the CDR3 reads CASSSPGLAGVRAGELFF. CDR3 in DNA: TGTGCCAGCAGCTCGCCGGGACTAGCGGGAGTGCGGGCCGGGGAGCTGTTTTTT.

This chain links TRBV12-3 or TRBV12-4 with TRBJ2-1; D might be TRBD2 (5 bases). V lost 4 bases and J lost 1, with 8 bases in between. The length of the CDR3 is 14 residues. The CDR3 coding sequence is TGTGCCAGCAGTTCTAGCTCATCCTACAATGAGCAGTTCTTC. Its translation is CASSSSSSYNEQFF.

This clonotype came up a few times. V gene TRBV7-6 combines with J gene TRBJ2-5; D is undetermined. CDR1 is SGHVS and CDR2 is FNYEAQ in the germline V gene. The CDR3 is 14 residues long. Trimming removed 5 bases at V and 5 bases at J, with 15 bases between. CDR3 region: CASSPRRESETQYF. CDR3 sequence (DNA): TGTGCCAGCAGCCCCCGTCGCGAGTCGGAGACCCAGTACTTC.

The rearrangement joins TRBV5-4 to TRBJ2-2; the D gene is possibly TRBD2 (5 bases). In germline, CDR1 is SGHNT, CDR2 YYREEE (reference sequence). V lost 10 bases and J lost 4, with 17 bases in between. The length of the CDR3 is 14 residues. The chain's CDR3 is CAPGVLLTTGELFF. The CDR3 DNA follows: TGTGCCCCCGGGGTCCTTTTGACCACCGGGGAGCTGTTTTTT.

The gene calls are TRBV5-1 and TRBJ2-1, with 8 nucleotides matching TRBD1. The CDR3 has 15 residues. The germline V gene encodes CDR1 SGHRS and CDR2 YFSETQ. Trimming at V came to 1 base and at J to 2 bases, leaving 2 bases not matched to a gene. This CDR3 is CASSLTGGTYNEQFF. The CDR3 DNA sequence: TGCGCCAGCAGCTTGACAGGGGGGACCTACAATGAGCAGTTCTTC. Based on the CDR3 plus reference TRBV5-1 and TRBJ2-1, the full variable domain is KAGVTQTPRYLIKTRGQQVTLSCSPISGHRSVSWYQQTPGQGLQFLFEYFSETQRNKGNFPGRFSGRQFSNSRSEMNVSTLELGDSALYLCASSLTGGTYNEQFFGPGTRLTVL.

The chain combines TRBV6-5 with TRBJ2-6, with D possibly matching TRBD2 (5 bases). The CDR3 runs to 15 residues. CDR1 and CDR2 from the germline V gene are MNHEY and SVGAGI. The ends were cut back, 3 bases at V and 4 bases at J, with 10 bases in the middle. CDR3 loop: CASSYGSPGANVLTF. Here the CDR3 DNA reads TGTGCCAGCAGTTATGGGAGCCCGGGGGCCAACGTCCTGACTTTC.

V usage is TRBV10-3 and J usage is TRBJ1-1, with D perhaps matching TRBD1 (6 bases). The germline V gene has CDR1 ENHRY and CDR2 SYGVKD. CDR3 length equals 14 residues. V lost 11 bases and J lost 0, with 16 bases in between. This chain's CDR3 is CAVNPGTLNTEAFF. The CDR3 DNA reads as TGTGCCGTAAACCCCGGGACATTGAACACTGAAGCTTTCTTT.

The gene calls are TRBV20-1 and TRBJ2-2; D possibly matches TRBD1 or TRBD2 (5 bases each). CDR3 size: 16 residues. Trimming removed 0 bases from V and 4 bases from J, with 15 bases in between. Germline-derived CDR1 and CDR2 are DFQATT and SNEGSKA (reference sequence). CDR3 residues: CSARDRRAGSTGELFF. Written as DNA, the CDR3 is TGCAGTGCTAGAGATCGAAGGGCAGGGAGCACCGGGGAGCTGTTTTTT.

This clonotype was counted only a few times. The chain uses TRBV7-6 and TRBJ2-2, with 11 bases that match TRBD2. The germline gives CDR1 SGHVS, CDR2 FNYEAQ. Losses at the gene ends were 4 bases for V and 5 bases for J; bases not matched to a gene: 6. CDR3 length: 16 amino acids. CDR3 sequence reads: CASSSGLAGTTGELFF. DNA of the CDR3: TGTGCCAGCAGCTCCGGACTAGCGGGTACTACCGGGGAGCTGTTTTTT.

There are many counts of this clonotype. This rearrangement joins TRBV12-3 or TRBV12-4 to TRBJ2-1; 7 bases line up with TRBD2. V was pared by 6 bases and J by 8 bases, with 13 bases of the junction left unmatched. The CDR3 covers 15 residues. Here the CDR3 reads CASRPGTKNYHEQFF. The CDR3 DNA reads as TGTGCCAGCAGACCCGGGACTAAGAACTATCATGAGCAGTTCTTC.

This clonotype was counted only a few times. The chain links TRBV18 to TRBJ2-4; D is unresolved. The germline V and J ends were trimmed by 0 bases and 3 bases, with 9 bases remaining between them. The germline CDR1 and CDR2 sequences are KGHSH and LQKENI. The CDR3 has 15 residues. The CDR3 reads CASSPPGQNKNIQYF. DNA for the CDR3: TGTGCCAGCTCACCACCAGGGCAGAACAAAAACATTCAGTACTTC.

V and J are TRBV21-1 and TRBJ2-7; the table's TRBD2 call for D was not verified on the DNA. TRBV21-1 is deemed a pseudogene. This CDR3 contains 14 residues. This chain's CDR3 is CASSATGGAYEQYF. DNA of the CDR3: TGTGCCAGCAGCGCCACAGGAGGGGCCTACGAGCAGTACTTC.

The chain carries TRBV18 and TRBJ2-7; D is perhaps TRBD2 (6 bases). The CDR3 totals 15 residues. V gave up 6 bases and J gave up 0 bases, with 15 bases separating them. Germline CDR1 reads KGHSH; CDR2 reads LQKENI. CDR3 region: CASSPAEGFSYEQYF. The CDR3 coding sequence is TGTGCCAGCTCTCCAGCGGAGGGATTCTCCTACGAGCAGTACTTC.

The V gene is TRBV7-9, the J gene TRBJ2-5; a possible D gene is TRBD2 (6 bases). The V end was cut by 2 bases, the J end by 5 bases, with 18 bases between. The CDR3 runs to 16 residues. Germline loops: CDR1 SEHNR, CDR2 FQNEAQ (reference sequence). The CDR3 DNA is TGTGCCAGCAGCTTATCCGGGAGCGACCAAAAGGAGACCCAGTACTTC. This encodes CASSLSGSDQKETQYF. The full variable domain, in which reference TRBV7-9 and TRBJ2-5 provide the parts outside the CDR3, is DTGVSQNPRHKITKRGQNVTFRCDPISEHNRLYWYRQTLGQGPEFLTYFQNEAQLEKSRLLSDRFSAERPKGSFSTLEIQRTEQGDSAMYLCASSLSGSDQKETQYFGPGTRLLVL.

The V gene is TRBV5-6, the J gene TRBJ2-7, with D tentatively TRBD2 (6 bases). The CDR3 loop spans 14 amino acids. The V end was cut by 4 bases, the J end by 7 bases, with 18 bases between. In germline, CDR1 is SGHDT, CDR2 YYEEEE. CDR3 sequence reads: CASSNSLAEEEQYF. The CDR3 bases are TGTGCCAGCAGCAATAGTTTAGCGGAGGAAGAGCAGTACTTC. The full variable domain, its missing parts supplied by reference TRBV5-6 and TRBJ2-7, is DAGVTQSPTHLIKTRGQQVTLRCSPKSGHDTVSWYQQALGQGPQFIFQYYEEEERQRGNFPDRFSGHQFPNYSSELNVNALLLGDSALYLCASSNSLAEEEQYFGPGTRLTVT.

The chain couples TRBV19 to TRBJ2-2; 9 positions agree with TRBD1. V was clipped by 4 bases and J by 6 bases; unmatched bases: 6. This CDR3 is built from 15 residues. The germline V gene encodes CDR1 LNHDA and CDR2 SQIVND (reference sequence). The chain's CDR3 is CASSSGTGLSGELFF. CDR3 bases: TGTGCCAGTAGTAGTGGGACAGGGCTGTCCGGGGAGCTGTTTTTT.

This clonotype was detected many times. The CDR3 nucleotides read TGTGCCAGCAGCTCCAGGACAGGAGGAGATACGCAGTATTTT. Protein sequence: CASSSRTGGDTQYF. The chain uses TRBV7-9 and TRBJ2-3; 7 bases are a match to TRBD1. After removal of 4 bases from V and 5 bases from J, the junction contained 6 bases not matched to a gene. There are 14 residues in the CDR3. CDR1 and CDR2 from the germline V gene are SEHNR and FQNEAQ (reference sequence).

The chain links TRBV15 to TRBJ2-5; no clear D gene. Trimming shortened V by 2 bases and J by 1 base, and 11 bases separated the two germline ends. The CDR3 has 15 residues. Germline assignment: CDR1 LNHNV and CDR2 YYDKDF (reference sequence). Written as DNA, the CDR3 is TGTGCCACCAGCAGAAATCTGGACCCCCAAGAGACCCAGTACTTC. Amino acid sequence: CATSRNLDPQETQYF.

This clonotype has a count of ten or more. V is TRBV6-1 and J is TRBJ2-7; unclear D gene. V was clipped by 6 bases and J by 3 bases, with 9 bases between them. The germline CDR1 and CDR2 sequences are MNHNS and SASEGT. The CDR3 is made up of 12 amino acids. The CDR3 DNA reads TGTGCCAGCAGCCCCCCTGGCTACGAGCAGTACTTC. It encodes CASSPPGYEQYF.